The present T cell receptor beta chain was sequenced within a study of blood T cell repertoires in COVID-19. Study information: COVID-19 samples collected from the United States, Italy and Spain covered acute and convalescent phases. In each case, the material was cDNA or gDNA derived from T cells, B-cell-depleted T cells, or PBMCs.

In its sample, this clone was seen once. Methods used by the authors: Amplification from reference gene primers served as the basis for estimated nucleated cell counts. TCRdb keeps only in-frame clones here, not all; method: immunoSEQ multiplex PCR. Clone size and V and J calls were adopted from that table, with D and trimming inferred from the DNA. The sample lists 150,000 or so clones, about 88% seen once, with around 0.99% in the top ten. The TCR sequence derives from a man younger than 35 with acute or convalescent COVID-19. The sequenced sample was peripheral blood.

The CDR3 DNA reads as TGTGCCAGCAGTTCACGGACTAGCGGGGTCTACGAGCAGTACTTC. It is translated as CASSSRTSGVYEQYF. The rearrangement links TRBV6-2 or TRBV6-3 to TRBJ2-7; 12 nucleotides agree with TRBD2. This CDR3 region has 15 residues. CDR1 MNHEY and CDR2 SVGEGT come from the germline V gene. The ends lost 4 bases at V and 3 bases at J; junction bases unmatched: 4.